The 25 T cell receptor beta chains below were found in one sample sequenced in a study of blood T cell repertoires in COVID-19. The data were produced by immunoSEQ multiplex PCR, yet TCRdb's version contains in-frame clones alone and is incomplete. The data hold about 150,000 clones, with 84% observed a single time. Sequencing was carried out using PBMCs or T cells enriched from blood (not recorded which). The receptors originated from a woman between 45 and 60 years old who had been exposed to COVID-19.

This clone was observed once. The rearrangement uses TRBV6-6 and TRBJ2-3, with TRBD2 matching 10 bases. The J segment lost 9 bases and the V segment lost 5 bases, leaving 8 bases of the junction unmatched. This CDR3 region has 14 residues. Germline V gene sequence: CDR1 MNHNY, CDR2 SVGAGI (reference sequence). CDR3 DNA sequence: TGTGCCAGCAGTCAGAGCGGGAGGGTTGGCACGCAGTATTTT. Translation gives CASSQSGRVGTQYF.

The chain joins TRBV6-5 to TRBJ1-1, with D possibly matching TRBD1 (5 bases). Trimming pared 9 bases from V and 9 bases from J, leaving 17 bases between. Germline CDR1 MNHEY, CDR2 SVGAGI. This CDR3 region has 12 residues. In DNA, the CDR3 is TGTGCCAGTTACTTGGGGAGGGACCAAGCTTTCTTT. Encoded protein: CASYLGRDQAFF.

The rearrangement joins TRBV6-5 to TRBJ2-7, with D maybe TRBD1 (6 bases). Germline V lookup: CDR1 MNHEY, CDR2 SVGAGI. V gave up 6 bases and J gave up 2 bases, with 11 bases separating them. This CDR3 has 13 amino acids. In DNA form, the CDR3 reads TGTGCCAGCAGACGACAGGAAGCCTACGAGCAGTACTTC. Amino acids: CASRRQEAYEQYF.

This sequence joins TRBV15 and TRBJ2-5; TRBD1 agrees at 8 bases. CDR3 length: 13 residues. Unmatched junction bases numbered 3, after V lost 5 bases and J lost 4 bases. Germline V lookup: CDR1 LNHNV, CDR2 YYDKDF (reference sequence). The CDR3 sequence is CATSGDRRETQYF. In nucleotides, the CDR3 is TGTGCCACCAGCGGGGACAGGCGAGAGACCCAGTACTTC.

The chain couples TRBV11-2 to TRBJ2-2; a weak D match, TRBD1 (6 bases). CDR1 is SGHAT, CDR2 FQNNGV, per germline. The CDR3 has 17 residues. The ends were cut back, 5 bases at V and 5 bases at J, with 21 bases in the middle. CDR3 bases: TGTGCCAGCAGCCGCAGCCGTGGCAGGGGTCAAACCGGGGAGCTGTTTTTT. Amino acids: CASSRSRGRGQTGELFF.

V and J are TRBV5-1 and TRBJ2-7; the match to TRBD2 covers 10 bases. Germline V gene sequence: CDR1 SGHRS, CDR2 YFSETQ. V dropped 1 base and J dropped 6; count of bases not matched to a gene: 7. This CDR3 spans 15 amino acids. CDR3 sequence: CASSLMLAGVGEQYF. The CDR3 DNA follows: TGCGCCAGCAGCTTGATGCTAGCGGGAGTAGGCGAGCAGTACTTC. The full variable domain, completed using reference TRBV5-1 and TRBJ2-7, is KAGVTQTPRYLIKTRGQQVTLSCSPISGHRSVSWYQQTPGQGLQFLFEYFSETQRNKGNFPGRFSGRQFSNSRSEMNVSTLELGDSALYLCASSLMLAGVGEQYFGPGTRLTVT.

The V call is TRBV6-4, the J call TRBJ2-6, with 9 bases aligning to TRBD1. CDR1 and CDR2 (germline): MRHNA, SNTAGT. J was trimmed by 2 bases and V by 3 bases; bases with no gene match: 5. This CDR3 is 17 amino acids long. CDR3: CASSETGQGAGANVLTF. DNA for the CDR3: TGTGCCAGCAGTGAAACGGGACAGGGAGCTGGGGCCAACGTCCTGACTTTC.

The CDR3 bases are TGTGCCATCAGTGTAGGGGGGACAGGGGGATCCGAGCAGTACTTC. Its protein is CAISVGGTGGSEQYF. This sequence joins TRBV10-3 and TRBJ2-7, with 11 bases fitting TRBD1. CDR1 ENHRY and CDR2 SYGVKD come from the germline V gene. The length of the CDR3 is 15 residues. The ends lost 4 bases at V and 6 bases at J; junction bases unmatched: 8.

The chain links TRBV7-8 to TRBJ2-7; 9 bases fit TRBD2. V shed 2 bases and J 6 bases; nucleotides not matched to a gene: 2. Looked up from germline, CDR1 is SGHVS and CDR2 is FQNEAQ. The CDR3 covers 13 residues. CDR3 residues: CASSLLAGVEQYF. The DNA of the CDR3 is TGTGCCAGCAGCTTATTAGCGGGAGTCGAGCAGTACTTC.

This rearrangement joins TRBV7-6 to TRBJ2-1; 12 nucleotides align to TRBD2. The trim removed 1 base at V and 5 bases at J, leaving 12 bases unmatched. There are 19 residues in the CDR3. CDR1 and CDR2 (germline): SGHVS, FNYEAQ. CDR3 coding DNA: TGTGCCAGCAGCTTAGGACCACTAGCGGGGGGACCACTTGACAATGAGCAGTTCTTC. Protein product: CASSLGPLAGGPLDNEQFF.

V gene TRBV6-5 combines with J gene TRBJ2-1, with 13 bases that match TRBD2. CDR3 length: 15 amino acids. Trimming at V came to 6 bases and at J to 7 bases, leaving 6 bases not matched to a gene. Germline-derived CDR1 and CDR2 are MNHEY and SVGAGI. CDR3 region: CASSLGLAGSNEQFF. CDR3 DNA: TGTGCCAGCAGCCTGGGACTAGCGGGGAGTAATGAGCAGTTCTTC.

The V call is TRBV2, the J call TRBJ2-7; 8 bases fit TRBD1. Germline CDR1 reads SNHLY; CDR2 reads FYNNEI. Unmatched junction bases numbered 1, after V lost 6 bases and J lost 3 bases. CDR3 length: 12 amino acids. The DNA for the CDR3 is TGTGCCAGCAGCGGACAGGGCTACGAGCAGTACTTC. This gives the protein CASSGQGYEQYF.

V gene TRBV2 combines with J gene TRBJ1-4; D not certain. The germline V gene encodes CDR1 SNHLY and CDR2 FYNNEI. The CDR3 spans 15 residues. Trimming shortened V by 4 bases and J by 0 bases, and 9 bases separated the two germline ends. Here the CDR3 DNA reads TGTGCCAGCAGTGCAACTGCTGCAACTAATGAAAAACTGTTTTTT. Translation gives CASSATAATNEKLFF. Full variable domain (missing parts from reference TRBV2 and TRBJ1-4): EPEVTQTPSHQVTQMGQEVILRCVPISNHLYFYWYRQILGQKVEFLVSFYNNEISEKSEIFDDQFSVERPDGSNFTLKIRSTKLEDSAMYFCASSATAATNEKLFFGSGTQLSVL.

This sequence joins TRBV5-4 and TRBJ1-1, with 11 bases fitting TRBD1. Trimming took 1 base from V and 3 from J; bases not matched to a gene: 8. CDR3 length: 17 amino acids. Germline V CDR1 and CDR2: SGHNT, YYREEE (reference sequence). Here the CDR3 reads CASSLIGQGARDTEAFF. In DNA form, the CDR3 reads TGTGCCAGCAGCTTGATAGGACAGGGGGCGCGGGACACTGAAGCTTTCTTT.

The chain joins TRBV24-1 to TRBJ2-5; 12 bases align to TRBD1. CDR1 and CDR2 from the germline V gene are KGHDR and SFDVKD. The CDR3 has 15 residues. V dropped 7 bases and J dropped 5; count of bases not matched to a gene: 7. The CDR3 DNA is TGTGCCACCAGCCCCGGGACAGGGGGCCCGGAGACCCAGTACTTC. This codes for CATSPGTGGPETQYF.

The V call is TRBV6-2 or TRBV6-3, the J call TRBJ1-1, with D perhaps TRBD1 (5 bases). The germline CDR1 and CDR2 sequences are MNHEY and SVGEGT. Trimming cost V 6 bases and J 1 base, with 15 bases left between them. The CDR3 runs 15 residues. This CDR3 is CASSRDWGRNTEAFF. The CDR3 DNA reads TGTGCCAGCAGCCGAGATTGGGGCAGGAACACTGAAGCTTTCTTT.

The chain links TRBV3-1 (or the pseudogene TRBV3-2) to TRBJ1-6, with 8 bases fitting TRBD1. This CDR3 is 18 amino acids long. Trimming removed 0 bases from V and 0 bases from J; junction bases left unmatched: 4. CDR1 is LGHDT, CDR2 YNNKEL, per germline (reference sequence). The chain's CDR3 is CASSQDHGTGSYNSPLHF. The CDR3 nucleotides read TGTGCCAGCAGCCAAGATCATGGGACAGGCTCCTATAATTCACCCCTCCACTTT.

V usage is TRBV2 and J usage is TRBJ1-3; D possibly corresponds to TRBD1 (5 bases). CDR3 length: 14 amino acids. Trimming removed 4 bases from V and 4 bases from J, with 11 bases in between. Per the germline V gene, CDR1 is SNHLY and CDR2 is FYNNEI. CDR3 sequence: CASSGSQGGNTIYF. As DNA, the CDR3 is TGTGCCAGCAGTGGGAGTCAGGGCGGAAACACCATATATTTT. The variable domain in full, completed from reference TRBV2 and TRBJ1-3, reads EPEVTQTPSHQVTQMGQEVILRCVPISNHLYFYWYRQILGQKVEFLVSFYNNEISEKSEIFDDQFSVERPDGSNFTLKIRSTKLEDSAMYFCASSGSQGGNTIYFGEGSWLTVV.

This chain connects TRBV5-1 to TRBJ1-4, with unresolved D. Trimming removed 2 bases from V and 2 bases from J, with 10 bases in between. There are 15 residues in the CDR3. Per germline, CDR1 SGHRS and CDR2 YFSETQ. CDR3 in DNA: TGCGCCAGCAGCTTAGCGGGTAGGACTAATGAAAAACTGTTTTTT. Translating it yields CASSLAGRTNEKLFF.

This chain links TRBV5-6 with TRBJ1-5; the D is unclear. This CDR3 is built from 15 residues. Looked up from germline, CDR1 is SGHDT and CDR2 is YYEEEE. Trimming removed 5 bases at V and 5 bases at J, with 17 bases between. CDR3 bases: TGTGCCAGCAGTCGTTACGGGGAAGTGGATCAGCCCCAGCATTTT. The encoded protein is CASSRYGEVDQPQHF.

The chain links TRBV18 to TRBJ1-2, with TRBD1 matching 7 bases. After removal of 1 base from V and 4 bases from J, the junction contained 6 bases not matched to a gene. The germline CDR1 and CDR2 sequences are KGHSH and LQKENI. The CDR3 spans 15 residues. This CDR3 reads CASSPQDRTSYGYTF. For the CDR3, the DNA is TGTGCCAGCTCACCACAGGACAGGACCTCCTATGGCTACACCTTC.

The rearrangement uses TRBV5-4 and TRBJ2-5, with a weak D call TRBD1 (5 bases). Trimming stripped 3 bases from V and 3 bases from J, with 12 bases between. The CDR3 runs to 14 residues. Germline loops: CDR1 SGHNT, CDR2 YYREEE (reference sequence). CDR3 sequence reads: CASSSRVGEETQYF. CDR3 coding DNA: TGTGCCAGCAGCTCCAGGGTTGGGGAAGAGACCCAGTACTTC.

The CDR3 sequence is CASGSPGNEQFF. The CDR3, as DNA: TGTGCCAGCGGTTCCCCGGGGAATGAGCAGTTCTTC. The chain uses TRBV3-1 (or the pseudogene TRBV3-2) and TRBJ2-1, with a possible D match to TRBD2 (5 bases). V lost 8 bases and J lost 7, with 12 bases in between. Per germline, CDR1 LGHDT and CDR2 YNNKEL (reference sequence). The CDR3 has 12 amino acids.

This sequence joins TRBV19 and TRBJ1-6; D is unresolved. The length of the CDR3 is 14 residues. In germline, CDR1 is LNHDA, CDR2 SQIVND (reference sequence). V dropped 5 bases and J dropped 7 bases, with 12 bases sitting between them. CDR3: CASSDWSENSPLHF. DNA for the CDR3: TGTGCCAGTAGTGACTGGAGTGAGAATTCACCCCTCCACTTT.

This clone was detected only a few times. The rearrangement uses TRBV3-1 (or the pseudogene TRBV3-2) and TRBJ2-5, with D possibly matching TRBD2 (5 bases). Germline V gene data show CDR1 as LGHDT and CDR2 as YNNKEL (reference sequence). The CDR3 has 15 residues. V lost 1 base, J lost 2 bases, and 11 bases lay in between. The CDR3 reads CASSQGPGSQETQYF. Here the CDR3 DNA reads TGTGCCAGCAGCCAAGGTCCGGGGAGTCAAGAGACCCAGTACTTC.